These 12 T cell receptor beta chains share one sample of origin, sequenced in a study of cytomegalovirus exposure and HLA in healthy donors. Vbeta (60) and Jbeta (13) primers were used in the PCR. Profiled with immunoSEQ multiplex PCR; TCRdb holds only in-frame clones, not every one. The sample lists 170,000 or so clones, 70% to 85% seen once, with approximately 1.5% in the top ten. Sequencing input: PBMCs. These receptors were obtained from a young woman in good health and CMV-seropositive.

The rearrangement uses TRBV5-1 and TRBJ2-5, with TRBD2 matching over 10 bases. V gave up 4 bases and J gave up 2 bases; unmatched junction bases: 5. There are 15 residues in the CDR3. Germline V CDR1 and CDR2: SGHRS, YFSETQ. The CDR3 here is CASSQGLAEQETQYF. CDR3 coding DNA: TGCGCCAGCAGCCAAGGACTAGCGGAGCAAGAGACCCAGTACTTC.

This clone was found a few times. The V gene is TRBV19, the J gene TRBJ2-7; 10 nucleotides line up with TRBD2. V shed 0 bases and J 2 bases; nucleotides not matched to a gene: 7. The CDR3 has 17 residues. CDR1 and CDR2 (germline): LNHDA, SQIVND (reference sequence). CDR3 sequence reads: CASSIDSGRRGPYEQYF. The CDR3 DNA follows: TGTGCCAGTAGTATAGATAGCGGGAGGAGAGGGCCCTACGAGCAGTACTTC.

The V call is TRBV6-5, the J call TRBJ1-1; D might be TRBD1 (6 bases). Trimming stripped 8 bases from V and 5 bases from J, with 18 bases between. The germline CDR1 and CDR2 sequences are MNHEY and SVGAGI. The CDR3 has 14 residues. The CDR3 sequence is CASQTGQIATEAFF. CDR3 sequence (DNA): TGTGCCAGCCAAACCGGACAGATAGCAACTGAAGCTTTCTTT.

This clone was counted a few times. The chain carries TRBV4-2 and TRBJ2-1; TRBD2 is a possible D gene (6 bases). The V end was cut by 1 base, the J end by 5 bases, with 12 bases between. Germline loops: CDR1 LGHNA, CDR2 YNFKEQ. The CDR3 has 15 amino acids. CDR3 residues: CASSQGRLGHNEQFF. The CDR3 region has the DNA TGTGCCAGCAGCCAAGGGAGACTAGGGCACAATGAGCAGTTCTTC.

The rearrangement joins TRBV6-5 to TRBJ2-1, with 7 positions matching TRBD2. Germline V lookup: CDR1 MNHEY, CDR2 SVGAGI. The length of the CDR3 is 15 residues. The ends lost 2 bases at V and 6 bases at J; junction bases unmatched: 7. The CDR3 DNA sequence: TGTGCCAGCAGTTACACGGGAGGTGGCATCAATGAGCAGTTCTTC. Translation: CASSYTGGGINEQFF.

The chain joins TRBV5-6 to TRBJ1-1; the match to TRBD1 covers 7 bases. Trimming at V came to 4 bases and at J to 3 bases, leaving 15 bases not matched to a gene. Germline CDR1 is SGHDT and CDR2 is YYEEEE. The CDR3 length is 17 residues. CDR3 loop: CASSPGWRGLAYTEAFF. DNA of the CDR3: TGTGCCAGCAGCCCCGGTTGGAGGGGGCTAGCCTACACTGAAGCTTTCTTT.

This clone was seen a single time. V usage is TRBV6-5 and J usage is TRBJ2-5; 10 nucleotides match TRBD2. The CDR3 has 15 amino acids. Trimming at V came to 3 bases and at J to 2 bases, leaving 3 bases not matched to a gene. Germline V CDR1 and CDR2: MNHEY, SVGAGI. The CDR3 reads CASSYTSGKQETQYF. Written as DNA, the CDR3 is TGTGCCAGCAGTTATACTAGCGGGAAACAAGAGACCCAGTACTTC.

The chain carries TRBV30 and TRBJ2-1; the D gene is possibly TRBD1 (5 bases). Per the germline V gene, CDR1 is GTSNPN and CDR2 is SVGIG (reference sequence). V was trimmed by 2 bases and J by 7 bases, leaving 6 bases between them. This CDR3 comprises 11 residues. CDR3 DNA sequence: TGTGCCTGGAGTAAGGGGAATGAGCAGTTCTTC. Encoded protein: CAWSKGNEQFF. Complete variable domain (other parts from reference TRBV30 and TRBJ2-1): SQTIHQWPATLVQPVGSPLSLECTVEGTSNPNLYWYRQAAGRGLQLLFYSVGIGQISSEVPQNLSASRPQDRQFILSSKKLLLSDSGFYLCAWSKGNEQFFGPGTRLTVL.

The chain carries TRBV28 and TRBJ2-1; TRBD2 might be the D (6 bases). The CDR3 totals 15 residues. Deletions cut 4 bases from V and 7 bases from J, with 17 bases between. The germline CDR1 and CDR2 sequences are MDHEN and SYDVKM. The CDR3 spells CASSSLAGQGNEQFF. The CDR3 DNA follows: TGTGCCAGCAGTTCCCTTGCGGGGCAGGGTAATGAGCAGTTCTTC.

In DNA form, the CDR3 reads TGTGCCACCAAGGCGCGGGAGTTGTTTGGAGAGACCCAGTACTTC. Its translation is CATKARELFGETQYF. The rearrangement joins TRBV2 to TRBJ2-5; 7 bases map to TRBD2. Trimming cost V 10 bases and J 4 bases; bases outside gene matches: 15. Germline lookup yields CDR1 SNHLY and CDR2 FYNNEI. CDR3 length: 15 amino acids. Complete variable domain (other parts from reference TRBV2 and TRBJ2-5): EPEVTQTPSHQVTQMGQEVILRCVPISNHLYFYWYRQILGQKVEFLVSFYNNEISEKSEIFDDQFSVERPDGSNFTLKIRSTKLEDSAMYFCATKARELFGETQYFGPGTRLLVL.

The chain is built from TRBV5-6 and TRBJ1-1; the D is unclear. The CDR3 sequence is 12 residues long. V lost 5 bases, J lost 1 base, and 6 bases lay in between. Germline loops: CDR1 SGHDT, CDR2 YYEEEE. The CDR3 nucleotides read TGTGCCAGCAGGACACCGAACACTGAAGCTTTCTTT. It is translated as CASRTPNTEAFF.

CDR3 DNA sequence: TGTGCCAGCAGCGTAGATTTCCCCGTTAGCAGGGGTGGCTACACCTTC. Its translation is CASSVDFPVSRGGYTF. The rearrangement joins TRBV9 to TRBJ1-2; D is perhaps TRBD1 (6 bases). V was cut by 0 bases and J by 7 bases, with 19 bases left in between. This CDR3 contains 16 residues. The V gene's germline CDR1 is SGDLS and CDR2 YYNGEE.